This T cell receptor (beta chain) emerged from a study of CD8+ T cells in alopecia areata. The overall study: The drug, oral tofacitinib, was given to treated patients at 5 to 10 mg twice daily.

Peripheral blood samples and lesional scalp punch biopsies were obtained from alopecia areata patients. Researchers picked out CD4+ and CD8+ T cells from PBMCs by sorting. This clone was found once. cDNA serving as the sequencing template came from extracted, reverse transcribed RNA. Data came from immunoSEQ multiplex PCR; TCRdb stores just in-frame clones and leaves some out. The sample records 200,000 to 250,000 clones, 50% to 60% being singletons. Germline assignment: CDR1 GTSNPN and CDR2 SVGIG (reference sequence). V lost 3 bases, J lost 8 bases, and 5 bases stayed unmatched. The CDR3 is 12 amino acids.

The gene calls are TRBV30 and TRBJ2-3, with 7 bases that match TRBD2. The clonotype was recovered from a human donor with alopecia areata. The sample here was CD4+ T cells sorted from blood, taken at week 0. The CDR3 is CAWRASGGTQYF. CDR3 bases: TGTGCCTGGAGGGCCTCGGGAGGTACGCAGTATTTT.